The clone carrying this T cell receptor (beta chain) showed up just a few times. The source of the sample is a study of blood T cell repertoires in COVID-19. About the study: The origin of the acute and convalescent COVID-19 samples was the United States, Italy and Spain. Sources were T cells, B-cell-depleted T cells, or PBMCs; the material itself was cDNA or gDNA.

The J segment lost 5 bases and the V segment lost 5 bases, leaving 8 bases of the junction unmatched. Germline lookup yields CDR1 SGHNT and CDR2 YYREEE (reference sequence). CDR3 length: 16 amino acids. As processed by the authors: The assay estimated nucleated cells by amplifying reference gene primers. Produced via immunoSEQ multiplex PCR; TCRdb's table is partial and in-frame only. V, J and clone size are those of that table, while D and trimming were read from the DNA. The data show roughly 130,000 clones, about four fifths seen once. This chain uses TRBV5-4 with TRBJ2-5, with 14 bases lining up with TRBD2. The receptor comes from a man between 40 and 49 years old with active or convalescent COVID-19. The sequencing input was peripheral blood. CDR3 residues: CASRETSGGAVETQYF. The CDR3 coding sequence is TGTGCCAGCAGGGAGACTAGCGGGGGGGCCGTGGAGACCCAGTACTTC.